This is a list of T cell receptor beta chains from one sample in a study of PD-1 blockade in mismatch repair-deficient tumors. The method was immunoSEQ multiplex PCR; TCRdb's version includes in-frame clones alone and lacks a portion of them. The sample yields 65,000 to 80,000 clones, around four fifths seen once. The sequencing here drew on peripheral blood, taken 2 weeks after starting pembrolizumab. Receptors originate from an adult with mismatch repair-deficient cancer. The conserved cysteine and the conserved F or W are not part of the CDR3 here. Clone size is not always given. Where it is, it says once, few, many or a class for expanded clones.

>-|10|TRBV14|TRBJ2-1
ASSQTYNEQF
>-|15|TRBV5-6|TRBJ2-7
ASRSGGAGGYFYEQY
>-|10|TRBV5-1|TRBJ2-5
ASTGVGATQY
>once|12|TRBV2|TRBJ1-1
ASSGVQVRTEAF
>-|13|TRBV5-6|TRBJ2-1
ASSSGASGYNEQF
>-|13|TRBV6-6|TRBJ1-2
ASSYGSGGLDGYT
>-|11|TRBV27|TRBJ2-3
ASSFEFRDTQY
>-|15|TRBV9|TRBJ2-1
ASGIHQREEEYNEQF
>-|13|TRBV6-6|TRBJ2-3
ASTQWGQSTDTQY
>few|14|TRBV14|TRBJ2-5
ASSQGLDWQWETQY
>-|14|TRBV27|TRBJ2-2
ASSLTWGTIPGELF
>-|13|TRBV2|TRBJ1-3
ASRNGVNSGNTIY
>-|14|TRBV6-4|TRBJ2-3
ASSEGQTSFGDTQY
>-|17|TRBV7-2|TRBJ2-1
ASSRVAGGLRLSYNEQF
>-|16|TRBV7-2|TRBJ2-7
ASSLRAGVISLTGEQY
>-|11|TRBV19|TRBJ1-5
ASRTGEAQPQH
>-|9|TRBV5-1|TRBJ1-2
ASSFENGYT
>-|13|TRBV2|TRBJ2-5
ASTPWTENQETQY
>-|12|TRBV5-4|TRBJ2-7
ASSSTGARYEQY
>-|12|TRBV6-1|TRBJ2-7
ASSEAGRTYEQY
>-|12|TRBV9|TRBJ1-1
ASSVASMNTEAF
>-|13|TRBV6-1|TRBJ2-7
ASSEATGTTYEQY
>-|12|TRBV18|TRBJ2-7
ASATGSPSYEQY
>-|14|TRBV4-1|TRBJ2-7
ASSQALRGQTNEQY
>-|12|TRBV19|TRBJ1-1
ASSDDSMNTEAF
>once|12|TRBV19|TRBJ2-5
ATRGPTARETQY
>few|13|TRBV9|TRBJ2-1
ASSVGTSGYNEQF
>-|14|TRBV5-1|TRBJ2-1
ASSLDLAPGGTEQF
>few|13|TRBV7-3|TRBJ2-2
ASSPGGENTGELF
>-|13|TRBV7-2|TRBJ2-5
ASSSPRGPVETQY
>-|11|TRBV18|TRBJ1-1
ASSPNGNTEAF
>-|12|TRBV28|TRBJ1-4
ASRENRVVEKLF
>once|12|TRBV5-6|TRBJ2-5
ASSLAAGRKTQY
>few|13|TRBV4-1|TRBJ2-7
ASSQESGTRYEQY
>few|11|TRBV28|TRBJ1-1
ASSPPQTHEAF
>-|10|TRBV30|TRBJ2-5
AWSVESQTQY
>-|11|TRBV2|TRBJ2-1
ASSERWYNEQF
>-|10|TRBV7-8|TRBJ1-1
ASSFMNTEAF
>-|14|TRBV19|TRBJ2-1
ASSAVRAGPANEQF